The 8 T cell receptor beta chains reported below all come from one sample, sequenced in a study of radiation and T cells in renal cell carcinoma. Generated by immunoSEQ multiplex PCR, the TCRdb table keeps only in-frame clones and is missing some. The sample gives roughly 100,000 clones, around 80% of which show up once; approximately 7.8% is in the top ten. Time point denoted: blood 4 weeks post-SBRT, at nephrectomy. Treatment indicated: 15 Gy SBRT to primary tumor, nephrectomy 4 weeks later. Sequences were derived from blood, sampled from a patient whose treatment included radiotherapy and nephrectomy. The receptors were gathered from a man in his 60s with renal cell carcinoma.

The chain links TRBV29-1 to TRBJ2-5; D not resolved. CDR1 is SQVTM, CDR2 ANQGSEA, per germline. The CDR3 runs 13 residues. V was pared by 0 bases and J by 5 bases, with 10 bases between. The CDR3 DNA reads as TGCAGCGTTGAAGAAGTCGTGGCGGAGACCCAGTACTTC. Encoded protein: CSVEEVVAETQYF.

The V and J genes are TRBV28 and TRBJ2-7, with D perhaps matching TRBD1 or TRBD2 (5 bases each). The CDR3 runs to 16 residues. Germline V lookup: CDR1 MDHEN, CDR2 SYDVKM. Trimming left V 1 base short and J 0 bases short, with 13 bases between. The CDR3 nucleotides are TGTGCCAGCAGTTTATACGGGACGCTGAGCTCCTACGAGCAGTACTTC. It encodes CASSLYGTLSSYEQYF.

The V gene is TRBV10-1, the J gene TRBJ2-7; 9 nucleotides align to TRBD2. The V gene's germline CDR1 is WNHNN and CDR2 SYGVQD (reference sequence). The CDR3 extends over 15 amino acids. J gave up 0 bases and V 5 bases, and 5 bases lay outside the gene matches. CDR3 loop: CASSKREAFSYEQYF. The CDR3 nucleotides read TGCGCCAGCAGTAAGCGGGAGGCGTTCTCCTACGAGCAGTACTTC.

The chain employs TRBV9 and TRBJ1-3; the D is unclear. In germline, CDR1 is SGDLS, CDR2 YYNGEE. Trimming stripped 2 bases from V and 0 bases from J, with 24 bases between. The CDR3 sequence is 20 residues long. CDR3 sequence (DNA): TGTGCCAGCAGCGTGTGGGATCCTGGGAACCGCCCGTACTCTGGAAACACCATATATTTT. The encoded protein is CASSVWDPGNRPYSGNTIYF.

The V call is TRBV5-1, the J call TRBJ2-3; TRBD1 aligns across 10 bases. Looked up from germline, CDR1 is SGHRS and CDR2 is YFSETQ. CDR3 length: 15 amino acids. Germline trimming cut 0 bases from V and 4 bases from J; bases unmatched to any gene: 2. CDR3 in amino acids: CASSLVGTGADTQYF. CDR3 sequence (DNA): TGCGCCAGCAGCTTGGTAGGGACAGGGGCAGATACGCAGTATTTT.

The J gene is TRBJ2-3, the V gene TRBV4-3, with 9 bases matching TRBD2. CDR1 is LGHNA and CDR2 is YSLEER in the germline V gene. V shed 0 bases and J 1 base; nucleotides not matched to a gene: 2. The CDR3 is made up of 16 amino acids. DNA for the CDR3: TGCGCCAGCAGCCAAGAACTAGCGGGCGGCACAGATACGCAGTATTTT. Translation: CASSQELAGGTDTQYF.

This chain links TRBV6-1 with TRBJ1-3; no firm D call. The V gene's germline CDR1 is MNHNS and CDR2 SASEGT. V was cut by 7 bases and J by 4 bases, with 14 bases left in between. This CDR3 contains 14 residues. DNA for the CDR3: TGTGCCAGCATCATCGGGGAGGCCGGAAACACCATATATTTT. Protein: CASIIGEAGNTIYF.

In nucleotides, the CDR3 is TGTGCCAGCAGAGGAGGCACAGATACGCAGTATTTT. It encodes CASRGGTDTQYF. The rearrangement joins TRBV9 to TRBJ2-3; D is uncertain. This CDR3 has 12 amino acids. From germline, CDR1 is SGDLS and CDR2 YYNGEE. Trimming stripped 5 bases from V and 1 base from J, with 5 bases between.